A single sample is the source of the 20 T cell receptor beta chains below, sequenced in a study of shared clonotypes between healthy human individuals. The assay was immunoSEQ multiplex PCR, and TCRdb's table has in-frame clones only and misses some. The sample records approximately 500,000 clones, roughly 85% being singletons. The source material was PBMCs. All receptors come from a woman aged 40 to 49 in good health. Some clones in this sample may be carry-over from other donors' samples.

The V and J genes are TRBV7-3 and TRBJ2-3, with D possibly being TRBD1 or TRBD2 (6 bases each). The CDR3 covers 16 residues. CDR1 is SGHTA, CDR2 FQGTGA, per germline. V gave up 3 bases and J gave up 9 bases, with 22 bases separating them. The CDR3 reads CASSLGAGGGPGTQYF. CDR3 sequence (DNA): TGTGCCAGCAGCTTGGGGGCTGGAGGAGGGCCAGGGACGCAGTATTTT.

The V gene is TRBV7-8, the J gene TRBJ2-3, with 8 positions matching TRBD2. The CDR3 is 14 residues long. V shed 5 bases and J 4 bases; nucleotides not matched to a gene: 5. Germline CDR1 is SGHVS and CDR2 is FQNEAQ. The CDR3 DNA follows: TGTGCCAGCAGCCTAAGGACTAGCTCAGATACGCAGTATTTT. This translates into CASSLRTSSDTQYF. Full variable domain (remainder filled in from reference TRBV7-8 and TRBJ2-3): GAGVSQSPRYKVAKRGQDVALRCDPISGHVSLFWYQQALGQGPEFLTYFQNEAQLDKSGLPSDRFFAERPEGSVSTLKIQRTQQEDSAVYLCASSLRTSSDTQYFGPGTRLTVL.

This clone was counted a single time. J is TRBJ2-7 and V is TRBV27, with TRBD1 matching 8 bases. With 6 bases clipped from V and 4 bases from J, the junction kept 11 bases outside the gene matches. The CDR3 is 15 amino acids. Germline V gives CDR1 MNHEY, CDR2 SMNVEV (reference sequence). CDR3: CASSRQGGQVYEQYF. In DNA form, the CDR3 reads TGTGCCAGCAGCCGGCAGGGGGGACAGGTATACGAGCAGTACTTC.

The chain uses TRBV5-1 and TRBJ2-2; D is unresolved. In germline, CDR1 is SGHRS, CDR2 YFSETQ. Deletions cut 1 base from V and 5 bases from J, with 9 bases between. The CDR3 length is 14 residues. The CDR3 is CASSLPWATGELFF. CDR3 sequence (DNA): TGCGCCAGCAGCTTGCCGTGGGCGACCGGGGAGCTGTTTTTT.

This chain links TRBV5-4 with TRBJ2-3, with no clear D. The germline CDR1 and CDR2 sequences are SGHNT and YYREEE (reference sequence). V was clipped by 0 bases and J by 4 bases, with 9 bases between them. The CDR3 consists of 14 residues. Here the CDR3 reads CASSLDGYPDTQYF. The CDR3 region has the DNA TGTGCCAGCAGCTTGGATGGCTATCCAGATACGCAGTATTTT.

The chain uses TRBV7-9 and TRBJ1-2; D is possibly TRBD1 (6 bases). Per germline, CDR1 SEHNR and CDR2 FQNEAQ (reference sequence). The CDR3 loop spans 11 amino acids. The V end lost 5 bases, the J end lost 12 bases, and 13 bases lay between the germline ends. CDR3 nucleotide sequence: TGTGCCAGCAGCACCGGGGACATCAACACCTTC. This gives the protein CASSTGDINTF.

The chain uses TRBV28 and TRBJ2-1, with 7 bases lining up with TRBD2. The germline CDR1 and CDR2 sequences are MDHEN and SYDVKM. CDR3 length: 15 residues. The trim removed 6 bases at V and 2 bases at J, leaving 7 bases unmatched. For the CDR3, the DNA is TGTGCCAGCAGCCCCCCCGGGAGGACCTACAATGAGCAGTTCTTC. This sequence encodes CASSPPGRTYNEQFF.

The chain links TRBV7-2 to TRBJ2-7, with 7 positions matching TRBD1. After removal of 2 bases from V and 2 bases from J, the junction contained 0 bases not matched to a gene. CDR1 and CDR2 (germline): SGHTA, FQGNSA. This CDR3 spans 13 amino acids. As DNA, the CDR3 is TGTGCCAGCAGCTTAACAGGGGCCTACGAGCAGTACTTC. It specifies CASSLTGAYEQYF.

The chain joins TRBV19 to TRBJ2-7; tentatively, D is TRBD2 (5 bases). The V gene lost 4 bases and the J gene lost 6 bases, with 13 bases spanning the gap. In germline, CDR1 is LNHDA, CDR2 SQIVND (reference sequence). The CDR3 has 13 amino acids. This chain's CDR3 is CASSTQSRGEQYF. CDR3 DNA sequence: TGTGCCAGTAGTACCCAGAGCCGGGGCGAGCAGTACTTC.

The chain has TRBV9 and TRBJ1-2; D unclear. The V gene's germline CDR1 is SGDLS and CDR2 YYNGEE. V was shortened by 0 bases and J by 5 bases, with 14 bases between the two germline ends. The CDR3 contains 15 residues. The CDR3 sequence is CASSVGGEYNYGYTF. In DNA, the CDR3 is TGTGCCAGCAGCGTAGGGGGTGAATATAATTATGGCTACACCTTC.

This clone was seen repeatedly, ten times or more. This CDR3 is also generated by other DNA sequences in the sample. The J gene is TRBJ1-1, the V gene TRBV7-9; possibly TRBD1 for D (6 bases). From germline, CDR1 is SEHNR and CDR2 FQNEAQ (reference sequence). Between the trimmed V and J ends, which lost 3 bases and 1 base, there was a span of 6 bases. The CDR3 runs to 13 residues. DNA of the CDR3: TGTGCCAGCAGCTTGACAGGGAACACTGAAGCTTTCTTT. As protein: CASSLTGNTEAFF.

This clone was found a few times. The V and J genes are TRBV29-1 and TRBJ1-5, with D perhaps TRBD1 (5 bases). The germline V gene encodes CDR1 SQVTM and CDR2 ANQGSEA. V was pared by 6 bases and J by 0 bases, with 9 bases between. This CDR3 spans 13 amino acids. CDR3 in DNA: TGCAGCGTGAAACAGGATAGCAATCAGCCCCAGCATTTT. Amino acids: CSVKQDSNQPQHF.

The rearrangement joins TRBV5-1 to TRBJ2-3; D gene uncertain. The CDR3 has 14 residues. V was cut by 2 bases and J by 4 bases, with 11 bases left in between. The germline V gene encodes CDR1 SGHRS and CDR2 YFSETQ. CDR3 region: CASSFPGRPDTQYF. The DNA for the CDR3 is TGCGCCAGCAGCTTTCCCGGTCGGCCAGATACGCAGTATTTT.

The gene calls are TRBV6-5 and TRBJ2-1; 13 bases are shared with TRBD2. Germline CDR1 reads MNHEY; CDR2 reads SVGAGI. This CDR3 region has 14 residues. The ends lost 7 bases at V and 8 bases at J; junction bases unmatched: 5. CDR3 sequence reads: CASTRLAGGHEQFF. Written as DNA, the CDR3 is TGTGCCAGCACAAGACTAGCGGGAGGACATGAGCAGTTCTTC.

The genes are TRBV4-2 and TRBJ2-3, with 7 bases that match TRBD2. With 0 bases clipped from V and 0 bases from J, the junction kept 12 bases outside the gene matches. The germline V gene has CDR1 LGHNA and CDR2 YNFKEQ. This CDR3 spans 19 amino acids. The CDR3 loop reads CASSQEGFSPGLSTDTQYF. CDR3 DNA sequence: TGTGCCAGCAGCCAAGAAGGCTTCAGCCCGGGACTAAGCACAGATACGCAGTATTTT.

Notes on this clone: This sample includes further DNA sequences coding for the same CDR3. The chain uses TRBV19 and TRBJ1-5; TRBD1 aligns across 7 bases. The CDR3 spans 13 residues. V gave up 4 bases and J gave up 4 bases; unmatched junction bases: 1. The germline V gene encodes CDR1 LNHDA and CDR2 SQIVND (reference sequence). CDR3: CASSTGGNQPQHF. CDR3 sequence (DNA): TGTGCCAGTAGTACAGGGGGGAATCAGCCCCAGCATTTT.

The genes are TRBV7-2 and TRBJ2-7; D perhaps matches TRBD2 (7 bases). Germline V gene data show CDR1 as SGHTA and CDR2 as FQGNSA. The CDR3 is 15 residues long. V was clipped by 1 base and J by 2 bases, with 12 bases between them. CDR3 DNA sequence: TGTGCCAGCAGCTTAGGGGGGGGGCCGACCTACGAGCAGTACTTC. This gives the protein CASSLGGGPTYEQYF.

The sample holds a few counts of this clone. V and J are TRBV28 and TRBJ2-1; the match to TRBD2 covers 10 bases. Germline values: CDR1 MDHEN, CDR2 SYDVKM. The length of the CDR3 is 15 residues. V was pared by 5 bases and J by 7 bases, with 8 bases of the junction left unmatched. The CDR3 loop is CASSELAGKKNEQFF. DNA of the CDR3: TGTGCCAGCAGTGAACTAGCGGGGAAAAAAAATGAGCAGTTCTTC.

The chain carries TRBV9 and TRBJ2-1, with 8 nucleotides matching TRBD2. Germline V lookup: CDR1 SGDLS, CDR2 YYNGEE. The V segment lost 4 bases and the J segment 5 bases; nucleotides outside the gene matches: 8. The CDR3 consists of 15 residues. CDR3 nucleotide sequence: TGTGCCAGCAGCTATCGGGCGGGAGGTGACAATGAGCAGTTCTTC. This gives the protein CASSYRAGGDNEQFF.

The chain uses TRBV7-2 and TRBJ2-7, with D perhaps assigned TRBD1 or TRBD2 (5 bases each). The CDR3 length is 15 residues. Between the trimmed V and J ends, which lost 1 base and 5 bases, there was a span of 15 bases. Germline V lookup: CDR1 SGHTA, CDR2 FQGNSA. CDR3: CASSLGSGTGDEQYF. In nucleotides, the CDR3 is TGTGCCAGCAGCTTAGGTTCCGGGACGGGTGACGAGCAGTACTTC.